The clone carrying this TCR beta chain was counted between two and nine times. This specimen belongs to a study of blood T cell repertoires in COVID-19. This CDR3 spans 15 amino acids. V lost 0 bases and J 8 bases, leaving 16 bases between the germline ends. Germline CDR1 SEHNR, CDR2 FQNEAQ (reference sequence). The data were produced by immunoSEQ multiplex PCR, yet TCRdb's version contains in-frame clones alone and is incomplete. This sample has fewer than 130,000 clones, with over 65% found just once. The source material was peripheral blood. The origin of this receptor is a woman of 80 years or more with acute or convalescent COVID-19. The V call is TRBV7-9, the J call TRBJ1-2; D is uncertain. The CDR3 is CASSLAIIFRGGYTF. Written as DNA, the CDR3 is TGTGCCAGCAGCTTAGCGATAATTTTCCGGGGAGGCTACACCTTC.